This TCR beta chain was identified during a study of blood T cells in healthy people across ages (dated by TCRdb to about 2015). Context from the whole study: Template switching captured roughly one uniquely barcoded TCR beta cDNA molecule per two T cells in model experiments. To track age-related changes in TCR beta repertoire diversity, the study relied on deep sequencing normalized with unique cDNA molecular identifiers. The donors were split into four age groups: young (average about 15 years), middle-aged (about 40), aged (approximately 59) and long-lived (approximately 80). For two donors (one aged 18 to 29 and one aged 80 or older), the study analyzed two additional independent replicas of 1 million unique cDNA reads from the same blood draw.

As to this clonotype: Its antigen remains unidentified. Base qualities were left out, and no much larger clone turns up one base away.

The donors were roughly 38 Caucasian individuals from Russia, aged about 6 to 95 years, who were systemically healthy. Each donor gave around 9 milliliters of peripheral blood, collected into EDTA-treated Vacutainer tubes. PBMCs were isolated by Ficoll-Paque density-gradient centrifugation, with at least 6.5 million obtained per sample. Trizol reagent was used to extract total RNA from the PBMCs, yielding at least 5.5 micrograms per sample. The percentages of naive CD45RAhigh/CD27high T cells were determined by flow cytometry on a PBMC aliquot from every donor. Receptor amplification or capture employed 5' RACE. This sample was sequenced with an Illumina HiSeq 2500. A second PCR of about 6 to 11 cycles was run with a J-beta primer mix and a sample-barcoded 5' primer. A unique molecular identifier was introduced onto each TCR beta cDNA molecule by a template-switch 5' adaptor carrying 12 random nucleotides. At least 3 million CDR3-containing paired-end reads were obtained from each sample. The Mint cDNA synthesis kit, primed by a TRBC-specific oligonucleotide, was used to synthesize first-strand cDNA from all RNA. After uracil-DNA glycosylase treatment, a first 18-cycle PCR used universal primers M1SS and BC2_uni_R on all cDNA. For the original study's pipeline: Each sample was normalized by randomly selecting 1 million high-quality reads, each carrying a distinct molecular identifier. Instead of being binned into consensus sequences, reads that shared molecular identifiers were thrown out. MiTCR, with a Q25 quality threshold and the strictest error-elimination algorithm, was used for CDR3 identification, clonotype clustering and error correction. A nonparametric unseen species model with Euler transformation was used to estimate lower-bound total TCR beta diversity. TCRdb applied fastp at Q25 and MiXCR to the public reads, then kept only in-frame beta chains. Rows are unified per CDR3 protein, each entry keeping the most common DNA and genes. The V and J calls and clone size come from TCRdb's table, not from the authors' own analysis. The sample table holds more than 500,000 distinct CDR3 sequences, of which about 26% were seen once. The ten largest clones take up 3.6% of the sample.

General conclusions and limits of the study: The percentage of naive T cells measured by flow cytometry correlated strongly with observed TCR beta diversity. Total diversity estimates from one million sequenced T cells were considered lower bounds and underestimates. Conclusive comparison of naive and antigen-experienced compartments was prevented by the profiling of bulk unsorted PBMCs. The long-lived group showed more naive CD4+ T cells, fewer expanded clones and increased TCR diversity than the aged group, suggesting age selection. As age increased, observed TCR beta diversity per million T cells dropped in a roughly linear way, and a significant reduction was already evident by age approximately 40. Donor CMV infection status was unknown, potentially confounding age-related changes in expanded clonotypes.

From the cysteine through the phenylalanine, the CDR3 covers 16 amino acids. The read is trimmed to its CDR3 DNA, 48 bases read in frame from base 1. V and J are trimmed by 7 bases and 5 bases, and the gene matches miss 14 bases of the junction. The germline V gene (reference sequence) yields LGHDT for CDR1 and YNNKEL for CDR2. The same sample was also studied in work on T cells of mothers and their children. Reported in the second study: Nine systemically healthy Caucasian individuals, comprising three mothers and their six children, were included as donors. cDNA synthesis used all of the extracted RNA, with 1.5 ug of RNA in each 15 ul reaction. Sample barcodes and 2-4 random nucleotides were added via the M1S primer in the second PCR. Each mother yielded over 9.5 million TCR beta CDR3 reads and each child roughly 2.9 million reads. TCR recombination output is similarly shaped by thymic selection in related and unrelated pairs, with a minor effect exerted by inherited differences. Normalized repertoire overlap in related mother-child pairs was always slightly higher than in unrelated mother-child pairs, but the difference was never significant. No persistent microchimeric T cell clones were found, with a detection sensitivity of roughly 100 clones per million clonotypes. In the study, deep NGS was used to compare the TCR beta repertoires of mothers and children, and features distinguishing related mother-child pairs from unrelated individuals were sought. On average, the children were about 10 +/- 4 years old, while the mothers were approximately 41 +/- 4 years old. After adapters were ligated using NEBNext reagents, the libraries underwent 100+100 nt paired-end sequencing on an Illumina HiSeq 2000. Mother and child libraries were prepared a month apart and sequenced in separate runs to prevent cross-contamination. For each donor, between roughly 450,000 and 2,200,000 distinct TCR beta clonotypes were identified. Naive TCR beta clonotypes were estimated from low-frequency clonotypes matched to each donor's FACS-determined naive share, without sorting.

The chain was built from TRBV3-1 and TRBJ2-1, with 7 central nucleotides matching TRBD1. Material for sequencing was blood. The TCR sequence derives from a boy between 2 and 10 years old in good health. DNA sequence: TGTGCCAGCATCACTATCTCCGGGGACAGAAACAATGAGCAGTTCTTC. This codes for CASITISGDRNNEQFF.